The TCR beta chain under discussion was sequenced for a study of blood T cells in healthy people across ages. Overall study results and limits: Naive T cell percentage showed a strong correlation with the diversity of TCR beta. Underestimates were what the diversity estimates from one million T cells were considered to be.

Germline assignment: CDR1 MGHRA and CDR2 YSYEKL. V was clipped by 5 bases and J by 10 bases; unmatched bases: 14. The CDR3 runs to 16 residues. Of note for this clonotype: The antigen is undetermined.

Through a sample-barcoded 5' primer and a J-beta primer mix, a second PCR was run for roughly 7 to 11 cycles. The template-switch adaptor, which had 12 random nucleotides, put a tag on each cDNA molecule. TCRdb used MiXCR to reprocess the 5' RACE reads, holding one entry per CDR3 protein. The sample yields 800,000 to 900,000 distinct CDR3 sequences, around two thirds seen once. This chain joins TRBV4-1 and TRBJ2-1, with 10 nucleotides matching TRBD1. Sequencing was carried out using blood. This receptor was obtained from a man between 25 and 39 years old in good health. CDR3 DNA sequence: TGCGCCAGCAGCACAGAGACAGGGGGCGCTTTACAAGAGCAGTTCTTC. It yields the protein CASSTETGGALQEQFF.